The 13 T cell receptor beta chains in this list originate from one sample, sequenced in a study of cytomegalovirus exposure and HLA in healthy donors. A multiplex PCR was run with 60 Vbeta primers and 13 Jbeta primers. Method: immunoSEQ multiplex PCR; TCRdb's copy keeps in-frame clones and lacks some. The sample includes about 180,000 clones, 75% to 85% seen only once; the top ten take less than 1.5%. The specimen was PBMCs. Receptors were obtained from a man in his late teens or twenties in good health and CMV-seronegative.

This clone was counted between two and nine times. CDR3 sequence: CASSREIVGRDTRQYF. The CDR3 coding sequence is TGTGCCAGCAGCCGGGAGATTGTGGGTAGGGATACAAGGCAGTACTTC. The V call is TRBV5-6, the J call TRBJ2-7, with D perhaps TRBD2 (6 bases). Germline lookup yields CDR1 SGHDT and CDR2 YYEEEE. Between the trimmed V and J ends, which lost 4 bases and 9 bases, there was a span of 26 bases. This CDR3 region has 16 residues. Drawing the rest from reference TRBV5-6 and TRBJ2-7, the complete variable domain is DAGVTQSPTHLIKTRGQQVTLRCSPKSGHDTVSWYQQALGQGPQFIFQYYEEEERQRGNFPDRFSGHQFPNYSSELNVNALLLGDSALYLCASSREIVGRDTRQYFGPGTRLTVT.

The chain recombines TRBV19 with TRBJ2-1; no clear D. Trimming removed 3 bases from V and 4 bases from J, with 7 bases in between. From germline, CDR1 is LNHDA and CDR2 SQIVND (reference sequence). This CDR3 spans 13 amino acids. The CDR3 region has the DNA TGTGCCAGTAGTATGGCCATGTACAATGAGCAGTTCTTC. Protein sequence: CASSMAMYNEQFF. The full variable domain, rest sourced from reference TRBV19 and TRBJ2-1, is DGGITQSPKYLFRKEGQNVTLSCEQNLNHDAMYWYRQDPGQGLRLIYYSQIVNDFQKGDIAEGYSVSREKKESFPLTVTSAQKNPTAFYLCASSMAMYNEQFFGPGTRLTVL.

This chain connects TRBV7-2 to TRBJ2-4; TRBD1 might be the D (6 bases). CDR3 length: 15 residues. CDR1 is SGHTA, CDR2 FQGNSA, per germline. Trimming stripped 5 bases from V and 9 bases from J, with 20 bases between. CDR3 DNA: TGTGCCAGCAGCCAACCTGGGGGCGGGCAGGTCATTCAGTACTTC. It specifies CASSQPGGGQVIQYF.

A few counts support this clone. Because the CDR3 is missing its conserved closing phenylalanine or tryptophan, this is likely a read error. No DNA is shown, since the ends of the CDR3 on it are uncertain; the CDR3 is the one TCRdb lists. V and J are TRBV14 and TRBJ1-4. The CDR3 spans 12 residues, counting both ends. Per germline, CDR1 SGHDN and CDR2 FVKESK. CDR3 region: CASSQDRKDRRD.

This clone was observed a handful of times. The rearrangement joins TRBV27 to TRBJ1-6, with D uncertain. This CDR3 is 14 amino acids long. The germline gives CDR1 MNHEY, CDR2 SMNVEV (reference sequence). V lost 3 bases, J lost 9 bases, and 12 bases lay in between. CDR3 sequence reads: CASSLRETGSPLHF. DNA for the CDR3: TGTGCCAGCAGTTTGAGAGAAACCGGTTCACCCCTCCACTTT.

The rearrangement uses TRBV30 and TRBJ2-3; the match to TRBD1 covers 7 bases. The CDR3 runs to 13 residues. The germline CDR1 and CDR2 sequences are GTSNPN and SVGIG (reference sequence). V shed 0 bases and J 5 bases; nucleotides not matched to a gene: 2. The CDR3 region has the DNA TGTGCCTGGAGTGTACAGGGGAGAGATACGCAGTATTTT. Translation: CAWSVQGRDTQYF.

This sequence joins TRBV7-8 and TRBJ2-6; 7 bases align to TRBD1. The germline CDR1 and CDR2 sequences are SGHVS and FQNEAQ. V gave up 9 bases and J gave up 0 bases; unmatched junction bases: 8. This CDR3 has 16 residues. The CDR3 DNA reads TGTGCCAGTAAACAGGGGTCGGTCTCTGGGGCCAACGTCCTGACTTTC. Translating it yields CASKQGSVSGANVLTF.

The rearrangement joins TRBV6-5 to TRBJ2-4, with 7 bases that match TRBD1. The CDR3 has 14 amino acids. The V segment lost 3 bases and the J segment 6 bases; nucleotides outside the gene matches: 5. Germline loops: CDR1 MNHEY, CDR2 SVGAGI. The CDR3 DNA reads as TGTGCCAGCAGTTATGACAGGGCTTTAAACATTCAGTACTTC. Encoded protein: CASSYDRALNIQYF.

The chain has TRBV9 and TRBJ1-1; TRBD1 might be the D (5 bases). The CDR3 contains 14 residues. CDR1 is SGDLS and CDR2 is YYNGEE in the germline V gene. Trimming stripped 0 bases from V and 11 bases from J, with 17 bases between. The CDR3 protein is CASSVGANGGEAFF. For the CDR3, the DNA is TGTGCCAGCAGCGTAGGGGCAAACGGGGGAGAGGCTTTCTTT.

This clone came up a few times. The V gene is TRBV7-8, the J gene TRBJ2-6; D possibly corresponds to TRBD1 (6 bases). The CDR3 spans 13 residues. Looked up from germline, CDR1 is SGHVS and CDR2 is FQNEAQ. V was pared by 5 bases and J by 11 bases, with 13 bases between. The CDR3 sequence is CASSPAQGYVLTF. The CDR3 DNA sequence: TGTGCCAGCAGCCCAGCCCAGGGGTACGTCCTGACTTTC.

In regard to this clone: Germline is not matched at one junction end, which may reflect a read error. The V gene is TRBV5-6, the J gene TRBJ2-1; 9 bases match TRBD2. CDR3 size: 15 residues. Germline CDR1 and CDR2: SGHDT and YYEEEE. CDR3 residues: CASGRLAAPYDEQFF. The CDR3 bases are TGTGCCAGCGGTCGACTAGCGGCTCCCTACGATGAGCAGTTCTTC. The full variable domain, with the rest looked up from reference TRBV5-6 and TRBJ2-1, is DAGVTQSPTHLIKTRGQQVTLRCSPKSGHDTVSWYQQALGQGPQFIFQYYEEEERQRGNFPDRFSGHQFPNYSSELNVNALLLGDSALYLCASGRLAAPYDEQFFGPGTRLTVL.

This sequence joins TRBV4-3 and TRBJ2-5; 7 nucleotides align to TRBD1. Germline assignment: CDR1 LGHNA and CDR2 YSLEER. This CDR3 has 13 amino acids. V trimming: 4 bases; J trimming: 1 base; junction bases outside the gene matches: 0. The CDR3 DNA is TGCGCCAGCAGCCGGGACAGCCAAGAGACCCAGTACTTC. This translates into CASSRDSQETQYF.

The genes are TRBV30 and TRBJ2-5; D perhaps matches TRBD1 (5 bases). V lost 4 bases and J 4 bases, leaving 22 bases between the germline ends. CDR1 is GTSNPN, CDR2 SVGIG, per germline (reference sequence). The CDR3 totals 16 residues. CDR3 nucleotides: TGTGCCTGGATCCCCAAGGGGCAAAACATGGGAGAGACCCAGTACTTC. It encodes CAWIPKGQNMGETQYF.